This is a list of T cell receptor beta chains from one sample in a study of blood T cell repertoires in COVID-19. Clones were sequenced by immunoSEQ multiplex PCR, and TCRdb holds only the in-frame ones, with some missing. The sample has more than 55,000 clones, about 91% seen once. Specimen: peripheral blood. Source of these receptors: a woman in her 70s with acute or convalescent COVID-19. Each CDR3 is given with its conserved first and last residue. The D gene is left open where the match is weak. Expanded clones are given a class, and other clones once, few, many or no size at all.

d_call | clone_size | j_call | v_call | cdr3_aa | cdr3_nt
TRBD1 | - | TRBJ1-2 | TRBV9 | CASSRDSDARGYTF | TGTGCCAGCAGTAGGGACAGCGACGCCCGGGGCTACACCTTC
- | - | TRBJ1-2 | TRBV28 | CASSLLGANYGYTF | TGTGCCAGCAGTTTATTAGGAGCTAACTATGGCTACACCTTC
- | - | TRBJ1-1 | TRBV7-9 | CASSLRIGENTEAFF | TGTGCCAGCAGCTTACGCATAGGGGAGAACACTGAAGCTTTCTTT
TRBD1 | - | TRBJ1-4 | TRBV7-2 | CASSRTGGGKGNEKLFF | TGTGCCAGCAGCCGGACAGGGGGCGGGAAGGGGAATGAAAAACTGTTTTTT
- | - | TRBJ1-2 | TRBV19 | CASSMKGNYGYTF | TGTGCCAGTAGTATGAAGGGGAACTATGGCTACACCTTC
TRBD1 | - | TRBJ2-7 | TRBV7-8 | CASSLSGTGGFYEQYF | TGTGCCAGCAGCTTATCCGGGACAGGGGGCTTTTACGAGCAGTACTTC
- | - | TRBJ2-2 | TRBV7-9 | CASSLGTPNTGELFF | TGTGCCAGCAGCTTAGGGACACCGAACACCGGGGAGCTGTTTTTT
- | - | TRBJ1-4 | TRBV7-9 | CASSPKDRINEKLFF | TGTGCCAGCAGCCCCAAGGACAGAATTAATGAAAAACTGTTTTTT
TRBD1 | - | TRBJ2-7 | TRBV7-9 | CASSLWDRDIYEQYF | TGTGCCAGCAGCTTATGGGACAGAGACATCTACGAGCAGTACTTC
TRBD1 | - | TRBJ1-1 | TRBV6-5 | CASRSTGLTEAFF | TGTGCCAGCAGATCGACAGGGTTAACTGAAGCTTTCTTT
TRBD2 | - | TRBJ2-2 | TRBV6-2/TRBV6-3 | CASSYSGLAAGELFF | TGTGCCAGCAGTTACTCGGGACTAGCTGCCGGGGAGCTGTTTTTT
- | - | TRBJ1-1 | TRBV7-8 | CASSPTGRTTEAFF | TGTGCCAGCAGCCCCACAGGGAGAACCACTGAAGCTTTCTTT
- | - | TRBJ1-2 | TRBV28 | CASSFVRYGYTF | TGTGCCAGCAGTTTCGTCAGATATGGCTACACCTTC
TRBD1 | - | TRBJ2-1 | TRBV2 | CASQGGQGRGEQFF | TGTGCCAGCCAGGGGGGACAGGGGCGAGGTGAGCAGTTCTTC
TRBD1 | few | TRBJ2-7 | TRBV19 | CASSNRGSEQYF | TGTGCCAGTAGCAACAGGGGAAGCGAGCAGTACTTC
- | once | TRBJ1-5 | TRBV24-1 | CATSDSEGRAGQPQHF | TGTGCCACCAGTGATAGCGAGGGCAGAGCGGGTCAGCCCCAGCATTTT
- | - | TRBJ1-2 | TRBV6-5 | CATTQVNYGYTF | TGTGCCACCACACAGGTTAACTATGGCTACACCTTC
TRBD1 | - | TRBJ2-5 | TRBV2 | CASSVGQKETQYF | TGTGCCAGCAGTGTGGGACAGAAAGAGACCCAGTACTTC
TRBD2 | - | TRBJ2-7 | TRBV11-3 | CASSVMPSGVGEQYF | TGTGCCAGCAGCGTCATGCCTAGCGGGGTCGGCGAGCAGTACTTC
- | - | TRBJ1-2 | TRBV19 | CASRPRQYYGYTF | TGTGCCAGTAGGCCTCGACAGTACTATGGCTACACCTTC
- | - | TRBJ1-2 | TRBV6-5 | CASILAGSYNYGYTF | TGTGCCAGCATATTGGCAGGATCCTATAACTATGGCTACACCTTC
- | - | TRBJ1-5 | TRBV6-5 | CASSTQWASNQPQHF | TGTGCCAGCAGTACCCAATGGGCTAGCAATCAGCCCCAGCATTTT
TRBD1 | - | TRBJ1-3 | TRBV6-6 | CASRLTGGSGNTIYF | TGTGCCAGCAGATTGACAGGGGGTTCTGGAAACACCATATATTTT
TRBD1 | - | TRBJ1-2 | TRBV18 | CASSRDRGQDGYTF | TGTGCCAGCTCCCGAGACAGGGGGCAAGATGGCTACACCTTC
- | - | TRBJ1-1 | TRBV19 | CASSIIETRNTEAFF | TGTGCCAGTAGTATAATCGAAACGAGGAACACTGAAGCTTTCTTT
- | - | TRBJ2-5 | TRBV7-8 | CASSSNREETQYF | TGTGCCAGCAGCTCCAACAGGGAAGAGACCCAGTACTTC
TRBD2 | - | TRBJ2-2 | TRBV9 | CASSPRTGTRGTGELFF | TGTGCCAGCAGCCCCAGAACCGGGACTAGAGGGACCGGGGAGCTGTTTTTT
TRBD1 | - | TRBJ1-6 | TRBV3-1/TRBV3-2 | CASSQRGTGRDSPLHF | TGTGCCAGCAGCCAAAGGGGGACAGGACGAGATTCACCCCTCCACTTT
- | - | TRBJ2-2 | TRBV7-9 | CASRVPGGAGVPNTGELFF | TGTGCCAGCAGGGTTCCCGGAGGGGCCGGGGTCCCCAACACCGGGGAGCTGTTTTTT
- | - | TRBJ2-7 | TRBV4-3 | CASSQGRGGAYEQYF | TGCGCCAGCAGCCAAGGAAGGGGCGGCGCCTACGAGCAGTACTTC
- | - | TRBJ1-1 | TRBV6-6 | CASSYARQAEAFF | TGTGCCAGCAGTTACGCGAGACAGGCTGAAGCTTTCTTT
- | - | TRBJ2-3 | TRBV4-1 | CASSQDGKGGTDTQYF | TGCGCCAGCAGCCAAGATGGGAAGGGAGGCACAGATACGCAGTATTTT
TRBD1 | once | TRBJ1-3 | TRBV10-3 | CAISDGNRGSGNTIYF | TGTGCCATCAGTGATGGTAACAGGGGCTCTGGAAACACCATATATTTT
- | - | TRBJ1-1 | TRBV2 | CASSEIGRGSEAFF | TGTGCCAGCAGTGAAATAGGGAGAGGATCTGAAGCTTTCTTT
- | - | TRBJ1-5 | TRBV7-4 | CASSFHRVQPQHF | TGTGCCAGCAGCTTTCACAGGGTGCAGCCCCAGCATTTT
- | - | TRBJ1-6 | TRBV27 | CASRKGGSPLHF | TGTGCCAGCAGGAAAGGAGGTTCACCCCTCCACTTT
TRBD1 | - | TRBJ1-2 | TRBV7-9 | CASSSLDRGYGYTF | TGTGCCAGCAGCTCCCTCGACAGGGGCTATGGCTACACCTTC
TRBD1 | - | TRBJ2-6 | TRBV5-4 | CASSLAGDRAGANVLTF | TGTGCCAGCAGCTTGGCAGGGGACAGGGCCGGGGCCAACGTCCTGACTTTC
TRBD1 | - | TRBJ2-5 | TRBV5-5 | CASSLRWDRDQETQYF | TGTGCCAGCAGCTTGAGGTGGGACAGGGATCAGGAGACCCAGTACTTC
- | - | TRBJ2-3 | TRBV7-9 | CASSRSSTDTQYF | TGTGCCAGCAGCAGGAGCTCCACAGATACGCAGTATTTT
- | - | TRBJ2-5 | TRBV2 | CASSERGRGETQYF | TGTGCCAGCAGTGAACGGGGGAGAGGAGAGACCCAGTACTTC
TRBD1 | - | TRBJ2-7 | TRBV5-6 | CASSQGQGAYEQYF | TGTGCCAGCAGCCAAGGACAGGGGGCGTACGAGCAGTACTTC
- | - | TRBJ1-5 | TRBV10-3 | CAISHTGSTTGNQPQHF | TGTGCCATCAGCCATACCGGGTCTACTACGGGCAATCAGCCCCAGCATTTT
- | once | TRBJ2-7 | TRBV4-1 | CASSPIRGRGPYYEQYF | TGCGCCAGCAGCCCCATCCGGGGGCGGGGGCCTTACTACGAGCAGTACTTC
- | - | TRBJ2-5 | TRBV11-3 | CASSLGPLETQYF | TGTGCCAGCAGCTTAGGTCCCTTAGAGACCCAGTACTTC
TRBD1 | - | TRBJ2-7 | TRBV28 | CASSPPRGRHEQYF | TGTGCCAGCAGTCCGCCCAGGGGGCGACACGAGCAGTACTTC
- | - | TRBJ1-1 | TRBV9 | CASSPGSNTEAFF | TGTGCCAGCAGCCCCGGGAGTAACACTGAAGCTTTCTTT